The 4 T cell receptor beta chains given below trace back to one sample, sequenced in a study of response to subunit inactivated influenza vaccine. TCRdb called the RT-PCR reads again in MiXCR, with one record for every CDR3 protein. The table has 590,000 or so distinct CDR3 sequences, approximately 14% seen once. Specimen: PBMCs from blood, collected around 15 days before vaccination. The receptors shown here come from a man in his forties or fifties who received an inactivated influenza vaccine.

This clonotype was seen only a few times. The chain carries TRBV12-3 or TRBV12-4 and TRBJ1-6; D is undetermined. There are 12 residues in the CDR3. V gave up 6 bases and J gave up 10 bases, with 10 bases separating them. CDR3 DNA sequence: TGTGCCAGCAGCCTCCCCGGGTCACCCCTCCACTTT. It encodes CASSLPGSPLHF.

V is TRBV7-2 and J is TRBJ2-7; 11 nucleotides align to TRBD2. The ends lost 0 bases at V and 7 bases at J; junction bases unmatched: 8. Germline CDR1 and CDR2: SGHTA and FQGNSA. CDR3 length equals 16 residues. CDR3 region: CASSLAPSGRIGEQYF. DNA for the CDR3: TGTGCCAGCAGCTTAGCGCCTAGCGGGAGGATTGGGGAGCAGTACTTC. Looking up the rest from reference TRBV7-2 and TRBJ2-7 gives the full variable domain: GAGVSQSPSNKVTEKGKDVELRCDPISGHTALYWYRQSLGQGLEFLIYFQGNSAPDKSGLPSDRFSAERTGGSVSTLTIQRTQQEDSAVYLCASSLAPSGRIGEQYFGPGTRLTVT.

This chain joins TRBV6-2 or TRBV6-3 and TRBJ2-7; TRBD1 aligns across 7 bases. The V and J ends lost 7 bases and 1 base, in that order; junction bases with no gene match: 7. The CDR3 has 14 residues. The germline gives CDR1 MNHEY, CDR2 SVGEGT. CDR3 nucleotide sequence: TGTGCCAGCACTCCGGGACAGATATCCTACGAGCAGTACTTC. It codes for CASTPGQISYEQYF.

V gene TRBV20-1 combines with J gene TRBJ2-7; TRBD2 might be the D (5 bases). This CDR3 comprises 14 residues. CDR1 DFQATT and CDR2 SNEGSKA come from the germline V gene (reference sequence). V shed 0 bases and J shed 2 bases, with 11 bases lying between them. The CDR3 protein is CSARDIGGPYEQYF. CDR3 bases: TGCAGTGCTAGAGATATTGGAGGACCCTACGAGCAGTACTTC.